The source of this TCR beta chain is a study of T cell responses to AZD1222 COVID-19 vaccine. Points from the study as a whole: Clonal diversity was possibly underestimated, and the donors were mostly white British, with more females. With two AZD1222 doses given, Spike-specific TCR breadth and depth both rose.

This clone was seen a handful of times. Its cognate antigen is unknown. The assay was immunoSEQ multiplex PCR, and TCRdb's table has in-frame clones only and misses some. This sample yields 98,000 or so clones, of which 86% are seen a single time; more than 2.5% belongs to the top ten. The CDR3 runs to 14 residues. Germline V CDR1 and CDR2: KGHSH, LQKENI. V was shortened by 2 bases and J by 3 bases, with 11 bases between the two germline ends. The sequencing used peripheral blood, collected 28 days after the second dose of the MenACWY control vaccine. This clonotype originated in an adult who received the MenACWY meningococcal vaccine as a control. The chain employs TRBV18 and TRBJ2-7, with a tentative D call TRBD2 (7 bases). The CDR3 DNA reads TGTGCCAGCTCACCAGGGGGGGCCCACTACGAGCAGTACTTC. Residues: CASSPGGAHYEQYF. The whole variable domain, remainder taken from reference TRBV18 and TRBJ2-7, is NAGVMQNPRHLVRRRGQEARLRCSPMKGHSHVYWYRQLPEEGLKFMVYLQKENIIDESGMPKERFSAEFPKEGPSILRIQQVVRGDSAAYFCASSPGGAHYEQYFGPGTRLTVT.